Below, 18 T cell receptor beta chains from the same sample are listed, as sequenced in a study of blood T cell repertoires in COVID-19. The data were produced by immunoSEQ multiplex PCR, yet TCRdb's version contains in-frame clones alone and is incomplete. Seen here are 75,000 to 95,000 clones, 60% to 85% observed once, and the top ten hold around 5.8%. The specimen sequenced was peripheral blood. Source of these receptors: a woman aged 80 or older with active or convalescent COVID-19.

CDR3 sequence reads: CAVRMGETQYF. In DNA, the CDR3 is TGTGCCGTCCGGATGGGCGAGACCCAGTACTTC. V is TRBV2 and J is TRBJ2-5, with D uncertain. With 11 bases removed from V and 5 bases from J, the gap between germline ends came to 12 bases. Per the germline V gene, CDR1 is SNHLY and CDR2 is FYNNEI. This CDR3 has 11 amino acids.

The chain combines TRBV3-1 (or the pseudogene TRBV3-2) with TRBJ1-1; 7 bases line up with TRBD1. The CDR3 covers 16 residues. Germline CDR1 and CDR2: LGHDT and YNNKEL (reference sequence). J was trimmed by 3 bases and V by 0 bases; bases with no gene match: 7. The DNA for the CDR3 is TGTGCCAGCAGCCAAGACAGGGGGATGGGATACACTGAAGCTTTCTTT. It codes for CASSQDRGMGYTEAFF.

This chain connects TRBV19 to TRBJ1-5; TRBD1 is a possible D gene (6 bases). V lost 5 bases, J lost 0 bases, and 23 bases lay in between. Germline CDR1 reads LNHDA; CDR2 reads SQIVND (reference sequence). CDR3 size: 19 residues. CDR3 protein: CASSEFGAGVGNSNQPQHF. The DNA of the CDR3 is TGTGCCAGTAGTGAGTTCGGGGCAGGGGTGGGAAATAGCAATCAGCCCCAGCATTTT.

A single count supports this clone. The V gene is TRBV19, the J gene TRBJ2-7; 8 bases align to TRBD1. The CDR3 spans 15 residues. CDR1 LNHDA and CDR2 SQIVND come from the germline V gene (reference sequence). With V trimmed by 1 base and J by 6 bases, 8 bases remained unmatched. This CDR3 is CASSIVETGVREQYF. The CDR3 coding sequence is TGTGCCAGTAGTATAGTCGAGACAGGGGTGCGCGAGCAGTACTTC.

CDR3 sequence (DNA): TGTGCCAGCAGTAGCTCCTTAGAGACCCAGTACTTC. Its translation: CASSSSLETQYF. The V and J genes are TRBV28 and TRBJ2-5, with no clear D. Trimming removed 5 bases at V and 4 bases at J, with 8 bases between. This CDR3 is built from 12 residues. From germline, CDR1 is MDHEN and CDR2 SYDVKM.

The chain has TRBV6-2 or TRBV6-3 and TRBJ2-7, with a possible D match to TRBD1 (6 bases). Per germline, CDR1 MNHEY and CDR2 SVGEGT. The germline V and J ends were trimmed by 0 bases and 1 base, with 10 bases remaining between them. The CDR3 totals 15 residues. In DNA form, the CDR3 reads TGTGCCAGCAGTTACTCAGGGACACAGTCCTACGAGCAGTACTTC. This encodes CASSYSGTQSYEQYF.

A single count supports this clone. The chain recombines TRBV18 with TRBJ1-5; TRBD1 might be the D (5 bases). CDR3 length: 18 residues. V dropped 2 bases and J dropped 0 bases, with 17 bases sitting between them. Germline lookup yields CDR1 KGHSH and CDR2 LQKENI. Here the CDR3 DNA reads TGTGCCAGCTCACCAGGCAATCGACAGTCTTATAGCAATCAGCCCCAGCATTTT. Its protein product is CASSPGNRQSYSNQPQHF.

This chain joins TRBV10-3 and TRBJ1-5, with D maybe TRBD1 (5 bases). This CDR3 has 12 residues. V was clipped by 10 bases and J by 4 bases, with 11 bases between them. Germline V lookup: CDR1 ENHRY, CDR2 SYGVKD. Here the CDR3 reads CATAGVNQPQHF. CDR3 in DNA: TGTGCCACCGCGGGGGTGAATCAGCCCCAGCATTTT.

This clone has only one observation. The J gene is TRBJ2-4, the V gene TRBV18, with 10 bases that match TRBD1. CDR1 KGHSH and CDR2 LQKENI come from the germline V gene. The V and J ends lost 6 bases and 2 bases, in that order; junction bases with no gene match: 16. This CDR3 spans 19 amino acids. DNA of the CDR3: TGTGCCAGCTCTTTGGGGATACCCGGGACAGGGGTTACCAAAAACATTCAGTACTTC. It is translated as CASSLGIPGTGVTKNIQYF.

This chain links TRBV4-3 with TRBJ2-1; 7 bases map to TRBD1. Germline CDR1 is LGHNA and CDR2 is YSLEER. V lost 0 bases to trimming and J lost 3 bases; unmatched junction nucleotides: 5. The CDR3 spans 16 residues. The CDR3 bases are TGCGCCAGCAGCCAAGAGGGCAGGGGGTACTACAATGAGCAGTTCTTC. Its protein product is CASSQEGRGYYNEQFF.

The genes are TRBV18 and TRBJ2-3, with 15 positions matching TRBD2. CDR1 and CDR2 (germline): KGHSH, LQKENI. The V gene end was trimmed by 4 bases and the J gene end by 1 base; junction bases not matched to a gene: 6. The CDR3 sequence is 18 residues long. The CDR3 here is CASSLGLAGGPGTDTQYF. DNA for the CDR3: TGTGCCAGCTCACTGGGACTAGCGGGGGGCCCTGGCACAGATACGCAGTATTTT.

The chain uses TRBV19 and TRBJ2-5; 7 nucleotides agree with TRBD1. After removal of 5 bases from V and 7 bases from J, the junction contained 19 bases not matched to a gene. Germline-derived CDR1 and CDR2 are LNHDA and SQIVND (reference sequence). This CDR3 comprises 17 residues. The CDR3 region is CASSGSGGDYRGGTQYF. Written as DNA, the CDR3 is TGTGCCAGTAGTGGCTCCGGCGGAGATTACAGGGGTGGGACCCAGTACTTC.

The genes are TRBV29-1 and TRBJ2-5, with D unresolved. Trimming left V 1 base short and J 5 bases short, with 11 bases between. This CDR3 is built from 13 residues. Germline V CDR1 and CDR2: SQVTM, ANQGSEA. The CDR3 nucleotides read TGCAGCGTTGAAGTAACTGGTCCGGAGACCCAGTACTTC. It encodes CSVEVTGPETQYF.

The chain is built from TRBV5-1 and TRBJ1-3; D ambiguous. V was cut by 3 bases and J by 0 bases, with 10 bases left in between. The CDR3 is made up of 15 amino acids. Germline values: CDR1 SGHRS, CDR2 YFSETQ. The DNA for the CDR3 is TGCGCCAGCAGCTCCGGTGGAGTCTCTGGAAACACCATATATTTT. Protein: CASSSGGVSGNTIYF.

The count of this clone is one. The rearrangement joins TRBV29-1 to TRBJ1-5, with TRBD1 matching 8 bases. CDR1 is SQVTM and CDR2 is ANQGSEA in the germline V gene. V lost 7 bases to trimming and J lost 0 bases; unmatched junction nucleotides: 17. CDR3 length equals 18 residues. CDR3 DNA: TGCAGCGGCTCTCCTGCCATCGGGACAGGAGATAGCAATCAGCCCCAGCATTTT. Its translation is CSGSPAIGTGDSNQPQHF. Based on the CDR3 plus reference TRBV29-1 and TRBJ1-5, the full variable domain is SAVISQKPSRDICQRGTSLTIQCQVDSQVTMMFWYRQQPGQSLTLIATANQGSEATYESGFVIDKFPISRPNLTFSTLTVSNMSPEDSSIYLCSGSPAIGTGDSNQPQHFGDGTRLSIL.

The V and J genes are TRBV7-8 and TRBJ1-4; no clear D gene. Germline V lookup: CDR1 SGHVS, CDR2 FQNEAQ. The V end was cut by 2 bases, the J end by 0 bases, with 7 bases between. The length of the CDR3 is 15 residues. The CDR3 bases are TGTGCCAGCAGCTTAACCGAGGCAACTAATGAAAAACTGTTTTTT. This gives the protein CASSLTEATNEKLFF.

The chain combines TRBV5-4 with TRBJ2-2, with 8 bases matching TRBD1. The CDR3 consists of 15 residues. Germline V gene lookup returns CDR1 SGHNT and CDR2 YYREEE (reference sequence). Trimming took 4 bases from V and 6 from J; bases not matched to a gene: 8. As DNA, the CDR3 is TGTGCCAGCAGCCCAGGGACAGGTCAATCCGGGGAGCTGTTTTTT. This sequence encodes CASSPGTGQSGELFF. Variable domain in full (rest from reference TRBV5-4 and TRBJ2-2): ETGVTQSPTHLIKTRGQQVTLRCSSQSGHNTVSWYQQALGQGPQFIFQYYREEENGRGNFPPRFSGLQFPNYSSELNVNALELDDSALYLCASSPGTGQSGELFFGEGSRLTVL.

The gene calls are TRBV5-4 and TRBJ2-7, with 13 bases that match TRBD2. The junction had 5 bases not matched to a gene; V was cut back by 4 bases and J by 4 bases. CDR3 length: 15 amino acids. Germline V CDR1 and CDR2: SGHNT, YYREEE (reference sequence). The CDR3 bases are TGTGCCAGCAGCATTGGACTAGCGGGGGTATACGAGCAGTACTTC. Encoded protein: CASSIGLAGVYEQYF.